The 23 T cell receptor beta chains listed next were all sequenced from one sample in a study of T cell responses to AZD1222 COVID-19 vaccine. Some clones are missing from TCRdb's copy, which holds only in-frame ones; the method was immunoSEQ multiplex PCR. The data contain 69,000 or so clones, roughly 85% of them seen just once; the ten biggest clones take up roughly 1.3%. The sample was peripheral blood, taken 28 days after the second AZD1222 dose. The receptors come from an adult who received the AZD1222 COVID-19 vaccine.

This clone was observed a few times. This chain connects TRBV6-5 to TRBJ1-1; D may be TRBD1 (6 bases). V dropped 11 bases and J dropped 3 bases, with 16 bases sitting between them. This CDR3 contains 13 residues. Germline CDR1 MNHEY, CDR2 SVGAGI. The CDR3 loop reads CASSRQGHTEAFF. In nucleotides, the CDR3 is TGTGCCTCAAGCCGGCAGGGGCACACTGAAGCTTTCTTT.

With respect to this clone: A clone one base away is much larger, so this may be a read error. CDR3 in DNA: TGTGCCAGCAGTTTTTCAGGGTCTGGAAACACCATATATTTT. Amino acids: CASSFSGSGNTIYF. The chain joins TRBV6-5 to TRBJ1-3, with TRBD1 as a possible D gene (5 bases). In germline, CDR1 is MNHEY, CDR2 SVGAGI. The CDR3 spans 14 residues. Trimming took 4 bases from V and 1 from J, leaving 8 bases between them.

The chain combines TRBV7-9 with TRBJ1-5; D remains ambiguous. There are 14 residues in the CDR3. Trimming stripped 1 base from V and 7 bases from J, with 11 bases between. Germline CDR1 is SEHNR and CDR2 is FQNEAQ (reference sequence). CDR3 in amino acids: CASSLGRQEQPQHF. The CDR3, as DNA: TGTGCCAGCAGCTTAGGACGTCAGGAACAGCCCCAGCATTTT. Complete variable domain (other parts from reference TRBV7-9 and TRBJ1-5): DTGVSQNPRHKITKRGQNVTFRCDPISEHNRLYWYRQTLGQGPEFLTYFQNEAQLEKSRLLSDRFSAERPKGSFSTLEIQRTEQGDSAMYLCASSLGRQEQPQHFGDGTRLSIL.

The gene calls are TRBV28 and TRBJ1-3; D uncertain. The V gene lost 3 bases and the J gene lost 1 base, with 10 bases spanning the gap. Per germline, CDR1 MDHEN and CDR2 SYDVKM. This CDR3 is built from 15 residues. Written as DNA, the CDR3 is TGTGCCAGCAGTTTCTGGTATACATCTGGAAACACCATATATTTT. Protein sequence: CASSFWYTSGNTIYF.

V gene TRBV27 combines with J gene TRBJ1-6; 7 bases align to TRBD1. V was pared by 3 bases and J by 7 bases, with 9 bases of the junction left unmatched. The length of the CDR3 is 16 residues. From germline, CDR1 is MNHEY and CDR2 SMNVEV (reference sequence). The DNA for the CDR3 is TGTGCCAGCAGTTTCAAACCGACAGGGTGGAATTCACCCCTCCACTTT. Its protein product is CASSFKPTGWNSPLHF.

V usage is TRBV29-1 and J usage is TRBJ1-2; weak D call: TRBD1 (6 bases). V was shortened by 6 bases and J by 4 bases, with 15 bases between the two germline ends. In germline, CDR1 is SQVTM, CDR2 ANQGSEA. This CDR3 has 13 residues. The DNA for the CDR3 is TGCAGCGTGGTCCGGGGGCAGTCCTATGGCTACACCTTC. Its translation: CSVVRGQSYGYTF.

The gene calls are TRBV9 and TRBJ1-5; possibly TRBD1 for D (5 bases). The germline V gene encodes CDR1 SGDLS and CDR2 YYNGEE. V was cut by 3 bases and J by 6 bases, with 16 bases left in between. This CDR3 has 15 residues. The CDR3 is CASSATQGVGQPQHF. CDR3 bases: TGTGCCAGCAGCGCGACCCAGGGCGTCGGTCAGCCCCAGCATTTT.

V gene TRBV6-6 combines with J gene TRBJ1-2, with 8 bases identical to TRBD1. This CDR3 spans 15 amino acids. CDR1 MNHNY and CDR2 SVGAGI come from the germline V gene (reference sequence). V shed 8 bases and J 2 bases; nucleotides not matched to a gene: 10. CDR3 residues: CASDYPGQENYGYTF. The DNA of the CDR3 is TGTGCCAGCGACTATCCGGGACAGGAAAACTATGGCTACACCTTC.

The DNA of the CDR3 is TGTGCCAGCAGCTTCAGGACAACCCCTAACTATGGCTACACCTTC. Its translation is CASSFRTTPNYGYTF. This chain uses TRBV5-4 with TRBJ1-2; a possible D gene is TRBD1 (5 bases). The CDR3 has 15 amino acids. V was clipped by 2 bases and J by 0 bases, with 11 bases between them. The V gene's germline CDR1 is SGHNT and CDR2 YYREEE (reference sequence).

The rearrangement uses TRBV5-6 and TRBJ1-4; TRBD1 matches at 8 bases. The CDR3 loop spans 15 amino acids. The germline CDR1 and CDR2 sequences are SGHDT and YYEEEE. V was clipped by 4 bases and J by 7 bases; unmatched bases: 9. The CDR3 protein is CASSTQDRAVEKLFF. The CDR3 bases are TGTGCCAGCAGCACCCAGGACAGGGCTGTTGAAAAACTGTTTTTT.

The rearrangement uses TRBV7-3 and TRBJ2-5; 8 positions agree with TRBD2. Germline V gene sequence: CDR1 SGHTA, CDR2 FQGTGA. After removal of 2 bases from V and 5 bases from J, the junction contained 7 bases not matched to a gene. CDR3 length: 15 amino acids. The chain's CDR3 is CASSLYAREGETQYF. The CDR3 coding sequence is TGTGCCAGCAGCTTATATGCACGGGAGGGGGAGACCCAGTACTTC.

The rearrangement links TRBV13 to TRBJ2-1; tentatively, D is TRBD2 (6 bases). Germline V lookup: CDR1 PRHDT, CDR2 FYEKMQ (reference sequence). The CDR3 consists of 13 residues. The germline V and J ends were trimmed by 5 bases and 10 bases, with 15 bases remaining between them. Here the CDR3 DNA reads TGTGCCAGCAGCCACAGGACTAATCTAGAGCAGTTCTTC. It translates to CASSHRTNLEQFF.

The V and J genes are TRBV7-9 and TRBJ2-7; D might be TRBD1 or TRBD2, each matching 5 bases. V was pared by 6 bases and J by 3 bases, with 15 bases between. CDR3 length: 14 amino acids. Germline V gene lookup returns CDR1 SEHNR and CDR2 FQNEAQ (reference sequence). Here the CDR3 reads CASSSFRDGYEQYF. The CDR3 DNA follows: TGTGCCAGCAGTTCCTTCCGGGACGGCTACGAGCAGTACTTC.

The chain carries TRBV7-2 and TRBJ2-1, with 10 bases matching TRBD2. Germline values: CDR1 SGHTA, CDR2 FQGNSA. The CDR3 runs 16 residues. V shed 2 bases, J shed 5 bases, and the junction held 6 bases outside the gene matches. The CDR3 region is CASSLLVGLADNEQFF. The CDR3 nucleotides read TGTGCCAGCAGCTTATTGGTCGGACTAGCGGACAATGAGCAGTTCTTC.

The chain uses TRBV4-3 and TRBJ1-1; no clear D. The CDR3 spans 12 residues. V lost 0 bases, J lost 5 bases, and 4 bases lay in between. The germline CDR1 and CDR2 sequences are LGHNA and YSLEER. The CDR3 spells CASSQERTEAFF. DNA of the CDR3: TGCGCCAGCAGCCAAGAGAGGACTGAAGCTTTCTTT.

The sample holds one count of this clone. CDR3 amino acids: CASSDGTVNTEAFF. The CDR3 DNA sequence: TGTGCCAGCAGTGACGGGACTGTGAACACTGAAGCTTTCTTT. This chain uses TRBV6-2 or TRBV6-3 with TRBJ1-1; D is perhaps TRBD1 (5 bases). The CDR3 loop spans 14 amino acids. Germline lookup yields CDR1 MNHEY and CDR2 SVGEGT. With 5 bases removed from V and 0 bases from J, the gap between germline ends came to 10 bases.

V gene TRBV6-2 or TRBV6-3 combines with J gene TRBJ1-1, with 7 bases fitting TRBD1. The CDR3 contains 15 residues. Germline V gene data show CDR1 as MNHEY and CDR2 as SVGEGT. V gave up 5 bases and J gave up 1 base; unmatched junction bases: 7. The CDR3 coding sequence is TGTGCCAGCAGTGACGCGGGACAGAGGAACACTGAAGCTTTCTTT. Its translation: CASSDAGQRNTEAFF.

The V call is TRBV4-1, the J call TRBJ2-7; TRBD2 agrees at 10 bases. V was pared by 3 bases and J by 1 base, with 3 bases of the junction left unmatched. In germline, CDR1 is MGHRA, CDR2 YSYEKL. The CDR3 contains 15 residues. Here the CDR3 reads CASSHTSGTSYEQYF. The CDR3, as DNA: TGCGCCAGCAGCCATACTAGCGGGACATCCTACGAGCAGTACTTC.

In this sample, this clone turned up a few times. The DNA of the CDR3 is TGTGCCATCAGTGCGTCCGTCATGAACACTGAAGCTTTCTTT. Translated, it gives CAISASVMNTEAFF. V and J are TRBV10-3 and TRBJ1-1; no reliable D call. The CDR3 runs 14 residues. CDR1 ENHRY and CDR2 SYGVKD come from the germline V gene. Deletions cut 4 bases from V and 0 bases from J, with 9 bases between.

The rearrangement joins TRBV19 to TRBJ2-1, with TRBD2 identical over 9 bases. This CDR3 region has 15 residues. With 3 bases clipped from V and 7 bases from J, the junction kept 7 bases outside the gene matches. The germline V gene has CDR1 LNHDA and CDR2 SQIVND (reference sequence). CDR3 DNA: TGTGCCAGTAGTATTCAGGCGGGAGGGAGGAATGAGCAGTTCTTC. Its protein is CASSIQAGGRNEQFF.

The chain recombines TRBV19 with TRBJ2-3; D is ambiguous. Germline CDR1 and CDR2: LNHDA and SQIVND (reference sequence). V was cut by 3 bases and J by 1 base, with 11 bases left in between. CDR3 length equals 15 residues. The CDR3 nucleotides are TGTGCCAGTAGTATCGGTGGCGTTCGCACAGATACGCAGTATTTT. Its translation: CASSIGGVRTDTQYF.

The rearrangement uses TRBV18 and TRBJ1-4, with D tentatively TRBD1 (5 bases). The germline V and J ends were trimmed by 3 bases and 8 bases, with 13 bases remaining between them. Germline CDR1 and CDR2: KGHSH and LQKENI. CDR3 length: 14 residues. In DNA, the CDR3 is TGTGCCAGCTCACCCGCCAGGGACTCCGAAAAACTGTTTTTT. Its protein product is CASSPARDSEKLFF. The variable domain in full, completed from reference TRBV18 and TRBJ1-4, reads NAGVMQNPRHLVRRRGQEARLRCSPMKGHSHVYWYRQLPEEGLKFMVYLQKENIIDESGMPKERFSAEFPKEGPSILRIQQVVRGDSAAYFCASSPARDSEKLFFGSGTQLSVL.

The V call is TRBV4-3, the J call TRBJ2-7; possibly TRBD2 for D (6 bases). Trimming pared 3 bases from V and 0 bases from J, leaving 21 bases between. The CDR3 runs to 18 residues. Looked up from germline, CDR1 is LGHNA and CDR2 is YSLEER. DNA of the CDR3: TGCGCCAGCAGCCAGTATCCCCCGGGGGTCCAGAGCTCCTACGAGCAGTACTTC. It codes for CASSQYPPGVQSSYEQYF.